This entry lists 18 T cell receptor beta chains sequenced from one sample in a study of blood T cell repertoires in COVID-19. Only in-frame clones appear in the TCRdb table, and some are missing; sequencing was by immunoSEQ multiplex PCR. This sample has hundreds of thousands of clones, with about 90% found just once. Material for sequencing was peripheral blood. The receptors were gathered from a woman in her 30s who had recovered from COVID-19.

This clone was counted only a few times. V usage is TRBV29-1 and J usage is TRBJ1-2; TRBD1 agrees at 7 bases. The germline gives CDR1 SQVTM, CDR2 ANQGSEA. This CDR3 has 14 amino acids. The V segment lost 0 bases and the J segment 4 bases; nucleotides outside the gene matches: 5. The CDR3 DNA is TGCAGCGTTGAAGACTACAGGGGCGGCTATGGCTACACCTTC. Its protein is CSVEDYRGGYGYTF.

Only one count was recorded for this clone. The chain carries TRBV15 and TRBJ1-1; TRBD1 matches at 7 bases. J lost 3 bases, V lost 6 bases, and 4 bases had no gene match. Germline CDR1 and CDR2: LNHNV and YYDKDF (reference sequence). This CDR3 contains 13 residues. This CDR3 reads CATSRQGYTEAFF. In nucleotides, the CDR3 is TGTGCCACCAGTCGACAGGGCTACACTGAAGCTTTCTTT.

This sequence joins TRBV6-5 and TRBJ2-7; 7 bases are a match to TRBD1. Trimming cost V 6 bases and J 0 bases; bases outside gene matches: 8. CDR3 length equals 15 residues. Germline CDR1 reads MNHEY; CDR2 reads SVGAGI. The CDR3 region is CASSPQGVNSYEQYF. The CDR3 bases are TGTGCCAGCAGCCCCCAGGGGGTTAACTCCTACGAGCAGTACTTC.

J is TRBJ1-2 and V is TRBV12-3 or TRBV12-4; TRBD1 matches 10 bases. The CDR3 consists of 13 residues. The junction had 6 bases not matched to a gene; V was cut back by 6 bases and J by 8 bases. The CDR3 DNA is TGTGCCAGCAGGGGACAGGGGAAAGGCGGCTACACCTTC. It is translated as CASRGQGKGGYTF.

The chain employs TRBV3-1 (or the pseudogene TRBV3-2) and TRBJ1-6; D is undetermined. Germline-derived CDR1 and CDR2 are LGHDT and YNNKEL (reference sequence). V gave up 7 bases and J gave up 8 bases, with 12 bases separating them. This CDR3 has 13 residues. CDR3 DNA sequence: TGTGCCAGCAAAGACTCGTTTTATTCACCCCTCCACTTT. This codes for CASKDSFYSPLHF.

CDR3 sequence: CAISGSGGTETQYF. Written as DNA, the CDR3 is TGTGCCATCAGTGGTAGCGGGGGGACGGAGACCCAGTACTTC. The chain links TRBV10-3 to TRBJ2-5; 10 bases are shared with TRBD2. The ends lost 4 bases at V and 5 bases at J; junction bases unmatched: 4. Per germline, CDR1 ENHRY and CDR2 SYGVKD. The CDR3 length is 14 residues.

This clone was counted a single time. The chain is built from TRBV6-1 and TRBJ2-3; 16 positions match TRBD2. The CDR3 consists of 15 residues. V was clipped by 4 bases and J by 6 bases; unmatched bases: 1. Germline CDR1 is MNHNS and CDR2 is SASEGT. The CDR3 spells CASSGGLAGGDTQYF. The DNA of the CDR3 is TGTGCCAGCAGTGGGGGACTAGCGGGAGGGGATACGCAGTATTTT.

The V call is TRBV14, the J call TRBJ2-7; D is perhaps TRBD1 (7 bases). Trimming took 4 bases from V and 4 from J, leaving 11 bases between them. Germline loops: CDR1 SGHDN, CDR2 FVKESK. This CDR3 comprises 13 residues. The CDR3 nucleotides are TGTGCCAGCAGCCCACAGGGGACTTACGAGCAGTACTTC. Translated, it gives CASSPQGTYEQYF.

This CDR3 is CASSLALRQGMEEQYF. The CDR3 DNA sequence: TGCGCCAGCAGCTTGGCGCTTCGCCAGGGAATGGAGGAGCAGTACTTC. The chain combines TRBV5-1 with TRBJ2-7, with D maybe TRBD1 (5 bases). V lost 0 bases and J lost 7, with 20 bases in between. Germline values: CDR1 SGHRS, CDR2 YFSETQ. The CDR3 has 16 residues. The full variable domain, with the rest looked up from reference TRBV5-1 and TRBJ2-7, is KAGVTQTPRYLIKTRGQQVTLSCSPISGHRSVSWYQQTPGQGLQFLFEYFSETQRNKGNFPGRFSGRQFSNSRSEMNVSTLELGDSALYLCASSLALRQGMEEQYFGPGTRLTVT.

The chain employs TRBV5-1 and TRBJ1-3; D remains unclear. This CDR3 spans 14 amino acids. Looked up from germline, CDR1 is SGHRS and CDR2 is YFSETQ. V lost 0 bases, J lost 4 bases, and 8 bases lay in between. CDR3 sequence: CASSLVAEGNTIYF. The CDR3 DNA sequence: TGCGCCAGCAGCTTGGTGGCAGAAGGAAACACCATATATTTT.

This clone was seen a single time. V gene TRBV12-3 or TRBV12-4 combines with J gene TRBJ2-7, with 7 bases that match TRBD2. Trimming removed 6 bases from V and 2 bases from J; junction bases left unmatched: 4. CDR3 length: 13 residues. CDR3 residues: CASSRLAPYEQYF. The CDR3 region has the DNA TGTGCCAGCAGCAGACTAGCTCCCTACGAGCAGTACTTC.

In DNA, the CDR3 is TGTGCCAGCAGCCATCCCTCGCGCACCGGGGAGCTGTTTTTT. This gives the protein CASSHPSRTGELFF. V usage is TRBV5-4 and J usage is TRBJ2-2; D gene uncertain. The V end lost 4 bases, the J end lost 4 bases, and 11 bases lay between the germline ends. CDR3 size: 14 residues. Germline CDR1 and CDR2: SGHNT and YYREEE (reference sequence).

The chain combines TRBV27 with TRBJ2-7; D perhaps matches TRBD2 (6 bases). V lost 7 bases and J 7 bases, leaving 14 bases between the germline ends. The CDR3 loop spans 12 amino acids. CDR1 and CDR2 (germline): MNHEY, SMNVEV (reference sequence). CDR3 nucleotide sequence: TGTGCCAGCAAGGCCCATGGGGGGGAGCAGTACTTC. It encodes CASKAHGGEQYF.

The rearrangement joins TRBV5-1 to TRBJ2-1; D is perhaps TRBD2 (6 bases). This CDR3 has 14 amino acids. Per germline, CDR1 SGHRS and CDR2 YFSETQ. The V end was cut by 4 bases, the J end by 2 bases, with 10 bases between. This chain's CDR3 is CASSERGTYNEQFF. The CDR3 DNA sequence: TGCGCCAGCAGCGAACGGGGGACCTACAATGAGCAGTTCTTC.

V usage is TRBV6-2 or TRBV6-3 and J usage is TRBJ2-7; TRBD1 matches 9 bases. The CDR3 covers 14 residues. Germline V gives CDR1 MNHEY, CDR2 SVGEGT. The V and J ends lost 5 bases and 3 bases, in that order; junction bases with no gene match: 5. CDR3 sequence: CASSAPGQGYEQYF. As DNA, the CDR3 is TGTGCCAGCAGTGCGCCGGGACAGGGCTACGAGCAGTACTTC.

The gene calls are TRBV7-8 and TRBJ2-2, with TRBD2 matching 11 bases. CDR3 length: 17 residues. The ends lost 7 bases at V and 0 bases at J; junction bases unmatched: 7. Germline-derived CDR1 and CDR2 are SGHVS and FQNEAQ. This CDR3 reads CASTWTSGSSNTGELFF. In DNA form, the CDR3 reads TGTGCCAGCACGTGGACTAGCGGGTCTTCGAACACCGGGGAGCTGTTTTTT.

This sequence joins TRBV5-1 and TRBJ2-2; D not resolved. CDR3 size: 15 residues. Germline assignment: CDR1 SGHRS and CDR2 YFSETQ. Trimming pared 4 bases from V and 1 base from J, leaving 11 bases between. The CDR3 DNA reads TGCGCCAGCAGCCCCTTTTTGAGGAACACCGGGGAGCTGTTTTTT. Its translation is CASSPFLRNTGELFF.

The chain joins TRBV7-9 to TRBJ2-1; 12 bases are a match to TRBD2. Germline values: CDR1 SEHNR, CDR2 FQNEAQ (reference sequence). The length of the CDR3 is 16 residues. Trimming at V came to 5 bases and at J to 8 bases, leaving 10 bases not matched to a gene. CDR3 bases: TGTGCCAGCAGCCCAAAGACTAGCGGGAGAACCCATGAGCAGTTCTTC. The encoded protein is CASSPKTSGRTHEQFF.